The source of this T cell receptor beta chain is a study of T-cell memory formation after mild COVID-19. Study-level information: Across donors, TCR clusters were largely donor specific.

Constant-segment-primed 5'RACE gave TCR alpha and TCR beta cDNA libraries with sample barcodes and UMIs. TCRdb re-analysed the 5' RACE reads in MiXCR, keeping a single row per CDR3 protein. Of roughly 110,000 distinct CDR3 sequences in the sample, approximately 21% are singletons; the top ten hold approximately 40%. This CDR3 is built from 19 residues. V dropped 6 bases and J dropped 0; count of bases not matched to a gene: 15. Per the germline V gene, CDR1 is SGHTA and CDR2 is FQGNSA. The rearrangement joins TRBV7-2 to TRBJ2-2, with 8 bases that match TRBD2. Material: PBMCs or a T cell subset sorted from them (not recorded which). The sequence was obtained from a man between 18 and 35 years old who had mild COVID-19 (a few samples of this study predate the infection). Cell type and time point are not known. The CDR3 loop is CASSLSSGGGRSNTGELFF. The CDR3 DNA reads as TGTGCCAGCAGTTTATCGTCCGGGGGGGGACGATCGAACACCGGGGAGCTGTTTTTT.